Shown below are 25 T cell receptor beta chains from a single sample sequenced in a study of cytomegalovirus exposure and HLA in healthy donors. Use of 60 Vbeta and 13 Jbeta primers characterized the PCR. Clones were sequenced by immunoSEQ multiplex PCR, and TCRdb holds only the in-frame ones, with some missing. Counted here are 100,000 to 150,000 clones, 65% to 80% occurring once; the ten biggest clones make up over 1.5%. Sequenced input: PBMCs. These receptors all come from a woman in her 40s in good health and CMV-seronegative.

This chain links TRBV5-6 with TRBJ2-3; 12 bases are shared with TRBD2. With V trimmed by 4 bases and J by 2 bases, 8 bases remained unmatched. Germline-derived CDR1 and CDR2 are SGHDT and YYEEEE. The CDR3 consists of 17 residues. The CDR3 DNA reads TGTGCCAGCAGCCCGGAACTAGCGGGGGGACCCACAGATACGCAGTATTTT. It is translated as CASSPELAGGPTDTQYF.

The chain combines TRBV25-1 with TRBJ2-7; D possibly corresponds to TRBD1 (5 bases). The CDR3 is made up of 15 amino acids. Germline V gene data show CDR1 as MGHDK and CDR2 as SYGVNS. V was cut by 6 bases and J by 1 base, with 16 bases left in between. CDR3 sequence: CASRAWGQTSYEQYF. The CDR3 bases are TGTGCCAGCAGGGCTTGGGGCCAGACTTCCTACGAGCAGTACTTC.

The gene calls are TRBV6-5 and TRBJ2-1; TRBD2 matches 8 bases. This CDR3 is built from 15 residues. Germline CDR1 is MNHEY and CDR2 is SVGAGI. V was clipped by 5 bases and J by 6 bases; unmatched bases: 9. This CDR3 is CASSPVAGPLNEQFF. CDR3 DNA sequence: TGTGCCAGCAGTCCGGTAGCGGGGCCCCTCAATGAGCAGTTCTTC.

This chain links TRBV15 with TRBJ2-1; no firm D call. CDR1 LNHNV and CDR2 YYDKDF come from the germline V gene (reference sequence). V lost 0 bases, J lost 7 bases, and 10 bases lay in between. The CDR3 spans 14 residues. This CDR3 reads CATSRDLASNEQFF. The CDR3 DNA is TGTGCCACCAGCAGAGATCTGGCCAGTAATGAGCAGTTCTTC.

The J gene is TRBJ2-5, the V gene TRBV28; D ambiguous. The DNA end is more similar to TRBJ2-7, so the J call may be wrong. CDR3 size: 13 residues. CDR1 is MDHEN and CDR2 is SYDVKM in the germline V gene. Here the CDR3 reads CASSLAWGYEQYF. In nucleotides, the CDR3 is TGTGCCAGCAGTTTGGCCTGGGGCTACGAGCAGTACTTC.

The genes are TRBV5-1 and TRBJ1-5; 10 nucleotides agree with TRBD1. The V gene's germline CDR1 is SGHRS and CDR2 YFSETQ. V lost 0 bases to trimming and J lost 4 bases; unmatched junction nucleotides: 19. This CDR3 is built from 21 residues. Here the CDR3 reads CASSLDVSNAGTGVPNQPQHF. CDR3 bases: TGCGCCAGCAGCTTGGACGTTTCCAACGCCGGGACAGGGGTTCCAAATCAGCCCCAGCATTTT.

This clone has just a few counts. The DNA for the CDR3 is TGTGCCATCAGCCCGAGTCTAGCGCCTCCCGTCGAGCAGTACTTC. Translating it yields CAISPSLAPPVEQYF. This chain joins TRBV10-3 and TRBJ2-7, with D possibly being TRBD2 (6 bases). Germline lookup yields CDR1 ENHRY and CDR2 SYGVKD. The CDR3 contains 15 residues. Trimming left V 6 bases short and J 6 bases short, with 21 bases between.

This clone has just one count. The rearrangement joins TRBV18 to TRBJ1-1; no clear D gene. Trimming left V 3 bases short and J 1 base short, with 12 bases between. The CDR3 is 15 residues long. Germline V gene lookup returns CDR1 KGHSH and CDR2 LQKENI. The CDR3 nucleotides are TGTGCCAGCTCACCCTCGGACTTACAGAACACTGAAGCTTTCTTT. Amino acid sequence: CASSPSDLQNTEAFF.

V is TRBV28 and J is TRBJ2-1, with D possibly TRBD1 on 6 matching bases. Trimming removed 6 bases at V and 6 bases at J, with 18 bases between. The germline V gene encodes CDR1 MDHEN and CDR2 SYDVKM. CDR3 size: 15 residues. In DNA, the CDR3 is TGTGCCAGCAGCCCGATAGATTTCAGGGGCAATGAGCAGTTCTTC. As protein: CASSPIDFRGNEQFF.

The chain carries TRBV18 and TRBJ2-3; 7 nucleotides agree with TRBD2. The ends lost 5 bases at V and 1 base at J; junction bases unmatched: 3. CDR1 KGHSH and CDR2 LQKENI come from the germline V gene. This CDR3 has 14 residues. In DNA, the CDR3 is TGTGCCAGCTCAAGACGGGAGGGCACAGATACGCAGTATTTT. As protein: CASSRREGTDTQYF.

This clone came up once. CDR3 coding DNA: TGCGCCAGCAGCCCCACCCCCGGTTCAGATACGCAGTATTTT. Its protein product is CASSPTPGSDTQYF. The chain couples TRBV5-1 to TRBJ2-3; D gene unclear. The CDR3 spans 14 residues. Germline V gene sequence: CDR1 SGHRS, CDR2 YFSETQ. Deletions cut 4 bases from V and 4 bases from J, with 13 bases between.

This sequence joins TRBV6-1 and TRBJ1-2, with 8 bases aligning to TRBD1. After removal of 4 bases from V and 5 bases from J, the junction contained 6 bases not matched to a gene. Germline loops: CDR1 MNHNS, CDR2 SASEGT. The CDR3 contains 14 residues. The CDR3 is CASSGGQGYYGYTF. CDR3 in DNA: TGTGCCAGCAGTGGCGGACAGGGCTATTATGGCTACACCTTC.

This clone was seen once. The chain uses TRBV29-1 and TRBJ1-2, with a weak D call TRBD1 (5 bases). CDR3 length: 13 residues. V lost 2 bases to trimming and J lost 5 bases, with 12 bases between them. Germline CDR1 reads SQVTM; CDR2 reads ANQGSEA. The CDR3 is CSVELEGTYGYTF. In DNA, the CDR3 is TGCAGCGTTGAATTGGAGGGGACTTATGGCTACACCTTC.

The chain carries TRBV7-3 and TRBJ1-1, with no clear D. CDR3 length: 13 amino acids. In germline, CDR1 is SGHTA, CDR2 FQGTGA. V dropped 6 bases and J dropped 0 bases, with 8 bases sitting between them. DNA of the CDR3: TGTGCCAGCAGAGCGGGGATGAACACTGAAGCTTTCTTT. It specifies CASRAGMNTEAFF.

This clone appeared a single time. This chain links TRBV21-1 with TRBJ1-1; the DNA was not used to check the table's D call, TRBD1. TRBV21-1 is a documented pseudogene. The CDR3 spans 16 residues. The CDR3 here is CASSNVRQGANTEAFF. DNA of the CDR3: TGTGCCAGCAGCAATGTTAGGCAGGGGGCAAACACTGAAGCTTTCTTT.

The chain has TRBV30 and TRBJ1-4, with 10 bases fitting TRBD1. V trimming: 6 bases; J trimming: 4 bases; junction bases outside the gene matches: 8. Per the germline V gene, CDR1 is GTSNPN and CDR2 is SVGIG (reference sequence). The CDR3 loop spans 15 amino acids. CDR3: CACRRDRGSNEKLFF. The CDR3 coding sequence is TGTGCCTGCCGCCGGGACAGGGGAAGTAATGAAAAACTGTTTTTT. Full variable domain (outside the CDR3, taken from reference TRBV30 and TRBJ1-4): SQTIHQWPATLVQPVGSPLSLECTVEGTSNPNLYWYRQAAGRGLQLLFYSVGIGQISSEVPQNLSASRPQDRQFILSSKKLLLSDSGFYLCACRRDRGSNEKLFFGSGTQLSVL.

The J gene is TRBJ1-3, the V gene TRBV10-2; the match to TRBD1 covers 7 bases. The CDR3 runs to 14 residues. The V gene end was trimmed by 6 bases and the J gene end by 4 bases; junction bases not matched to a gene: 6. Germline CDR1 WSHSY, CDR2 SAAADI. This CDR3 reads CASRGTGVGNTIYF. DNA of the CDR3: TGCGCCAGCAGGGGAACAGGGGTCGGAAACACCATATATTTT.

The chain links TRBV27 to TRBJ2-3, with 10 bases aligning to TRBD2. Trimming removed 6 bases from V and 5 bases from J; junction bases left unmatched: 5. CDR1 is MNHEY, CDR2 SMNVEV, per germline (reference sequence). The length of the CDR3 is 14 residues. The CDR3 loop is CASRLAGLIDTQYF. The CDR3 nucleotides read TGTGCCAGCAGACTAGCGGGACTAATAGATACGCAGTATTTT.

Here the CDR3 DNA reads TGTGCCAGTAGGCGATCCCCTAGCGGGAGGGCCATCGAGGAGCAGTTCTTC. Translated: CASRRSPSGRAIEEQFF. This chain uses TRBV19 with TRBJ2-1; 12 positions match TRBD2. With V trimmed by 6 bases and J by 10 bases, 16 bases remained unmatched. This CDR3 region has 17 residues. Germline V gene sequence: CDR1 LNHDA, CDR2 SQIVND (reference sequence). The entire variable domain, with the rest obtained from reference TRBV19 and TRBJ2-1, is as follows: DGGITQSPKYLFRKEGQNVTLSCEQNLNHDAMYWYRQDPGQGLRLIYYSQIVNDFQKGDIAEGYSVSREKKESFPLTVTSAQKNPTAFYLCASRRSPSGRAIEEQFFGPGTRLTVL.

The V gene is TRBV5-1, the J gene TRBJ2-1; 14 nucleotides agree with TRBD2. This CDR3 spans 14 amino acids. Germline CDR1 reads SGHRS; CDR2 reads YFSETQ. Trimming removed 6 bases from V and 9 bases from J; junction bases left unmatched: 5. CDR3: CASTGTSGRGEQFF. In nucleotides, the CDR3 is TGCGCCAGCACCGGGACTAGCGGGAGAGGTGAGCAGTTCTTC.

The chain links TRBV10-3 to TRBJ2-4, with D uncertain. V gave up 2 bases and J gave up 2 bases, with 7 bases separating them. Germline V CDR1 and CDR2: ENHRY, SYGVKD. The CDR3 spans 14 residues. The CDR3 region has the DNA TGTGCCATCAGTGAGGAGAACTCCAAAAACATTCAGTACTTC. Protein sequence: CAISEENSKNIQYF.

The count of this clone is one. The chain joins TRBV5-4 to TRBJ2-1; no reliable D call. The germline CDR1 and CDR2 sequences are SGHNT and YYREEE (reference sequence). This CDR3 comprises 16 residues. V was clipped by 4 bases and J by 0 bases, with 14 bases between them. The CDR3 loop is CASSQDLRGSYNEQFF. CDR3 coding DNA: TGTGCCAGCAGCCAGGATCTGCGTGGCTCCTACAATGAGCAGTTCTTC.

This clone was recorded once. V usage is TRBV7-8 and J usage is TRBJ1-4; D may be TRBD1 (6 bases). Germline V gives CDR1 SGHVS, CDR2 FQNEAQ. CDR3 length: 16 residues. The V end lost 2 bases, the J end lost 3 bases, and 13 bases lay between the germline ends. CDR3 sequence (DNA): TGTGCCAGCAGCTTAACAGGGTTTAACTCTAATGAAAAACTGTTTTTT. It is translated as CASSLTGFNSNEKLFF.

This chain links TRBV7-8 with TRBJ1-4, with D possibly matching TRBD1 (5 bases). V was shortened by 1 base and J by 8 bases, with 14 bases between the two germline ends. CDR1 SGHVS and CDR2 FQNEAQ come from the germline V gene. The length of the CDR3 is 15 residues. The CDR3 region is CASSLGGRGREKLFF. The DNA for the CDR3 is TGTGCCAGCAGCTTAGGGGGTCGGGGGAGGGAAAAACTGTTTTTT.

Only a few counts were recorded for this clone. This chain joins TRBV6-5 and TRBJ2-3; a weak D match, TRBD1 (5 bases). V was shortened by 4 bases and J by 2 bases, with 10 bases between the two germline ends. The CDR3 is 14 residues long. Germline values: CDR1 MNHEY, CDR2 SVGAGI. This CDR3 reads CASSSDTYTDTQYF. The CDR3 nucleotides are TGTGCCAGCAGTTCGGACACCTACACAGATACGCAGTATTTT.